This entry is about one T cell receptor (beta chain). What it recognizes is unknown. This entry belongs to a study of shared clonotypes between healthy human individuals. Broader study findings: Naive subsets usually exceeded memory subsets in estimated richness. Specimens sampled were limited to blood, with tissue repertoires likely differing. The expectation was that sequencing depth would affect clonotype sharing among donors.

This CDR3 is built from 16 residues. Germline CDR1 is SGHKS and CDR2 is YYEKEE (reference sequence). V lost 5 bases and J lost 0; bases outside the gene matches: 11. Naive CD8 cells, CD45RO-negative and positively selected for CCR7, excluded terminally differentiated effector memory CD45RA+ cells. Each of the donors was a healthy adult who was HIV-negative and had not had a recent acute infection or vaccination. Some clones are missing from TCRdb's copy, which holds only in-frame ones; the method was immunoSEQ multiplex PCR. The sample has roughly 890,000 clones, around 92% seen once. Sequenced input: naive CD8+ T cells sorted from blood. The rearrangement links TRBV5-5 to TRBJ2-7; 7 bases are shared with TRBD1. This sequence originates from a man aged 30 to 45 in good health. CDR3 protein: CASRRYPGQSSYEQYF. The CDR3 DNA is TGTGCCAGCAGGCGATATCCGGGACAGAGCTCCTACGAGCAGTACTTC.